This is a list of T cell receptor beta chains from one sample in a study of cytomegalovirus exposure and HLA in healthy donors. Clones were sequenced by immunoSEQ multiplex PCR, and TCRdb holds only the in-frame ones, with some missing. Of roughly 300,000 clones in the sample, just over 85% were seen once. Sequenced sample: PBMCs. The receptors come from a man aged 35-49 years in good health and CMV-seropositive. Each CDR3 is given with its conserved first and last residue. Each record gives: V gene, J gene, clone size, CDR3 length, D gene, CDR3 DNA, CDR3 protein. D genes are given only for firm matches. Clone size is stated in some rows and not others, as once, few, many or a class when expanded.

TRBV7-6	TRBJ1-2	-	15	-	TGTGCCAGCAGCTTAGAGGCAGGGTTAAACTATGGCTACACCTTC	CASSLEAGLNYGYTF
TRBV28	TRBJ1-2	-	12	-	TGTGCCAGCAGTTGGCAGGGTAGGGGCTACACCTTC	CASSWQGRGYTF
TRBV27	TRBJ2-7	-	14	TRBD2	TGTGCCAGCAGTCCCCCGGGACTAGCGAACGAGCAGTACTTC	CASSPPGLANEQYF
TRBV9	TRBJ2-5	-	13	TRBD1	TGTGCCAGCAGCATCGGACAGGGAGAGACCCAGTACTTC	CASSIGQGETQYF
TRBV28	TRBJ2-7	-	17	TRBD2	TGTGCCAGCAGTCCCGCGGGACTAGCGGGAGGAACCTACGAGCAGTACTTC	CASSPAGLAGGTYEQYF
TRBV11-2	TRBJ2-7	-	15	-	TGTGCCAGCAGCTTAGTGGATAGCTACTCCTACGAGCAGTACTTC	CASSLVDSYSYEQYF
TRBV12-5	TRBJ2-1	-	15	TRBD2	TGTGCTAGTGGTCTTGGAAGCACGGGGAGGGATGAGCAGTTCTTC	CASGLGSTGRDEQFF
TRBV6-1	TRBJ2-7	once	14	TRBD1	TGTGCCAGCAGCCGGGACAGGTCGTTTTACGAGCAGTACTTC	CASSRDRSFYEQYF
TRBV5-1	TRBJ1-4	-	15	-	TGCGCCAGCAGCCAGGGAACTACAACTAATGAAAAACTGTTTTTT	CASSQGTTTNEKLFF
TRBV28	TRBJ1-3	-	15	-	TGTGCCAGCAGTTACACAGGGTCAGGGGGAAACACCATATATTTT	CASSYTGSGGNTIYF
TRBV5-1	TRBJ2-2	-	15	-	TGCGCCAGCAGCTTGACAGCTTCGAACACCGGGGAGCTGTTTTTT	CASSLTASNTGELFF
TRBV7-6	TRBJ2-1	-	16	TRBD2	TGTGCCAGCAGGCTAGCGGGAGGGGGTGGGGGCAATGAGCAGTTCTTC	CASRLAGGGGGNEQFF
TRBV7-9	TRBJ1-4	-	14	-	TGTGCCAGCAGCTTAGGCGGAGATAATGAAAAACTGTTTTTT	CASSLGGDNEKLFF
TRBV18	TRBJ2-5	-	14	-	TGTGCCAGCTCACCTGCGGGGAACCAAGAGACCCAGTACTTC	CASSPAGNQETQYF
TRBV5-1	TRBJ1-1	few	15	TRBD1	TGCGCCAGCAGCTTGTTCAGGGGGGATGGCACTGAAGCTTTCTTT	CASSLFRGDGTEAFF
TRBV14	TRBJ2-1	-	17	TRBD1	TGTGCCAGCAGCCGACTTTTTCGGGACAGGGGGCGGAATGAGCAGTTCTTC	CASSRLFRDRGRNEQFF
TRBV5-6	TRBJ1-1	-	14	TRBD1	TGTGCCAGCAGCTTGGTCAGGGGGGCCACTGAAGCTTTCTTT	CASSLVRGATEAFF
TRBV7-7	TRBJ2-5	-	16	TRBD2	TGTGCTAGCAGCTTAAGGCCAGCTAGCGGGACAGAGACCCAGTACTTC	CASSLRPASGTETQYF
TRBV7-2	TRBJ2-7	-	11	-	TGTGCCAGCAGCTTAGTTGGCAGGCAGTACTTC	CASSLVGRQYF
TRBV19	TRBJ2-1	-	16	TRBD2	TGTGCCAGTAAGGTAGTGGGGGGGACTGAGTACAATGAGCAGTTCTTC	CASKVVGGTEYNEQFF
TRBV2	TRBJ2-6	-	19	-	TGTGCCAGCAGTGAAAAGTTAGTGGGCAGGGCCTCGCTATCCAACGTCCTGACTTTC	CASSEKLVGRASLSNVLTF
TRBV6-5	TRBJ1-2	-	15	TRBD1	TGTGCCAGCAGTTACCTGTCGACAGGGGAGGATGGCTACACCTTC	CASSYLSTGEDGYTF
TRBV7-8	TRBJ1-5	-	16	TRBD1	TGTGCCAGCAGCTTAACGGCAGGGGGCTCTCGGCAGCCCCAGCATTTT	CASSLTAGGSRQPQHF
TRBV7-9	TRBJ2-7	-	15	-	TGTGCCAGCAGCCCCCGGGCCCTGGAGGAGTACGAGCAGTACTTC	CASSPRALEEYEQYF
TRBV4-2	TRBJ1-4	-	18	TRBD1	TGTGCCAGCAGCCAATTCGGGACAGGACGCCTCTCCCGTGAAAAACTGTTTTTT	CASSQFGTGRLSREKLFF
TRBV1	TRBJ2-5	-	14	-	TGCACCAGCAGCGGACAGGGCACTCAAGAGACCCAGTACTTC	CTSSGQGTQETQYF
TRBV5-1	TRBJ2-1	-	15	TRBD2	TGCGCCAGCAGCTCCCGGGACTATCCCTACAATGAGCAGTTCTTC	CASSSRDYPYNEQFF
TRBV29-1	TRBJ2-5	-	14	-	TGCAGCGTCGCAACCGAAATCACAGGATTCGCGCAGTACTTC	CSVATEITGFAQYF
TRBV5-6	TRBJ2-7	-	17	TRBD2	TGTGCCAGCAGCCCACTAGGACTAGCGGGAGGTTCCTACGAGCAGTACTTC	CASSPLGLAGGSYEQYF
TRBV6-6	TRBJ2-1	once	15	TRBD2	TGTGCCAGCAGTTTTTTTAGCGGGTGGGACAATGAGCAGTTCTTC	CASSFFSGWDNEQFF
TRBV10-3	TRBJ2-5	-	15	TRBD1	TGTGCCATCAGTGAGTCCGCGGGACAGGGTGAGACCCAGTACTTC	CAISESAGQGETQYF
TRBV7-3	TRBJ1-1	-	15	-	TGTGCCAGCAGCACCGACAGAGTTCGTAGCACTGAAGCTTTCTTT	CASSTDRVRSTEAFF
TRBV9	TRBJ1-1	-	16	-	TGTGCCAGCAGCGTCTTTCCACAGGGTGTGGGCACTGAAGCTTTCTTT	CASSVFPQGVGTEAFF
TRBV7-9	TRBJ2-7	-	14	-	TGTGCCAGCAGCTTACCGGGACAACCATACGAGCAGTACTTC	CASSLPGQPYEQYF
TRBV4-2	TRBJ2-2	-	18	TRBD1	TGTGCCAGCGGCGAGGGCTCGTCGGGACAGGGGGCATCCGGGGAGCTGTTTTTT	CASGEGSSGQGASGELFF
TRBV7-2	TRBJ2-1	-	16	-	TGTGCCAGCAGCTTAGCCGACGGGAGAATCTACAATGAGCAGTTCTTC	CASSLADGRIYNEQFF
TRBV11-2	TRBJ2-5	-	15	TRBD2	TGTGCCAGCAGCTTCGTAGCGGGAGGAACAGAGACCCAGTACTTC	CASSFVAGGTETQYF
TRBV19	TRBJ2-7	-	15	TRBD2	TGTGCCAGTAGTAATCAGCAGGGAGGGACCTACGAGCAGTACTTC	CASSNQQGGTYEQYF
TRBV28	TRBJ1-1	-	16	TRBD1	TGTGCCAGCAGTCCTAGGACAGGGAAGATATTCGCTGAAGCTTTCTTT	CASSPRTGKIFAEAFF
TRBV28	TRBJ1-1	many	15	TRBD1	TGTGCCAGCAGTTTATTGACAGGGCCCGTACATGAAGCTTTCTTT	CASSLLTGPVHEAFF
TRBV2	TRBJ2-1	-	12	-	TGTGCCAGCAGTCGAGAAAACAATGAGCAGTTCTTC	CASSRENNEQFF
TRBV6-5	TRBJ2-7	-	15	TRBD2	TGTGCCAGCAGCCCTCTGACTAGCGGGACCTACGAGCAGTACTTC	CASSPLTSGTYEQYF
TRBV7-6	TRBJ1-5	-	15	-	TGTGCCAGCAGCTTAGGGGGCGGGGTAAATCAGCCCCAGCATTTT	CASSLGGGVNQPQHF
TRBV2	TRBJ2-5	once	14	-	TGTGCCAGCAGAGCTGGACAGTTCCAAGAGACCCAGTACTTC	CASRAGQFQETQYF
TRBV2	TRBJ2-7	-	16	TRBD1	TGTGCCAGCGACACTGACCGACAGGGAGATTTGTACGAGCAGTACTTC	CASDTDRQGDLYEQYF
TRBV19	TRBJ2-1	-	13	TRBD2	TGTGCCAGTAAAACTAGCGGATACAATGAGCAGTTCTTC	CASKTSGYNEQFF